The rows below give T cell receptor beta chains drawn from one sample of a study of vaccination effects on CD4 cells after COVID-19. These receptors have no known antigen. The method was immunoSEQ multiplex PCR; TCRdb's version includes in-frame clones alone and lacks a portion of them. The table has 42,000 or so clones, approximately 77% seen once. The sample consisted of CD4+ T cells from PBMCs cultured with a peptide pool, taken before COVID-19 vaccination. The receptors derive from a human donor who had a prior SARS-CoV-2 infection. CDR3s include the opening cysteine and the closing phenylalanine or tryptophan. A D gene is named only where the DNA matches it firmly. Clone size is shown for a subset of rows, as once, few, many or a class of expanded clone.

TRBJ1-1,TRBV7-2,.,.,CASSQWDIQGEAFF,TGTGCCAGCAGCCAATGGGACATTCAGGGGGAAGCTTTCTTT
TRBJ2-5,TRBV5-5,.,.,CASSLPRGGETQYF,TGTGCCAGCAGCTTGCCCCGCGGTGGAGAGACCCAGTACTTC
TRBJ2-7,TRBV21-1,.,.,CASSKVGRDPMDEQYF,TGTGCCAGCAGCAAAGTTGGCAGGGATCCTATGGACGAGCAGTACTTC
TRBJ2-4,TRBV7-9,.,.,CASSIQDIQYF,TGTGCCAGCAGCATACAGGACATTCAGTACTTC
TRBJ1-2,TRBV25-1,.,.,CASRGGRGDYGYTF,TGTGCCAGCCGGGGTGGAAGGGGTGACTATGGCTACACCTTC
TRBJ1-3,TRBV13,few,.,CASSQSAGFSGNTIYF,TGTGCCAGCAGCCAATCGGCTGGGTTCTCTGGAAACACCATATATTTT
TRBJ2-7,TRBV15,.,.,CATSRAGLTYEQYF,TGTGCCACCAGCAGAGCGGGACTTACCTACGAGCAGTACTTC
TRBJ1-6,TRBV5-1,.,TRBD1,CASSPDRVNSPLHF,TGCGCCAGCAGCCCCGACAGGGTTAATTCACCCCTCCACTTT
TRBJ1-2,TRBV30,once,.,CAWSVKYPRGPVGGYTF,TGTGCCTGGAGTGTAAAGTACCCCCGGGGTCCCGTAGGCGGCTACACCTTC
TRBJ1-2,TRBV6-1,.,.,CASSEEHYIGTLRFYTF,TGTGCCAGCAGTGAAGAACATTATATCGGGACTCTTCGTTTCTACACCTTC
TRBJ2-5,TRBV30,.,.,CAWTLLGAQYF,TGTGCCTGGACCCTCCTGGGGGCCCAGTACTTC
TRBJ2-3,TRBV3-1/TRBV3-2,.,.,CASSQWDADTQYF,TGTGCCAGCAGCCAATGGGATGCAGATACGCAGTATTTT
TRBJ2-3,TRBV11-2,.,.,CASSLPWTGTDTQYF,TGTGCCAGCAGCTTACCATGGACAGGCACAGATACGCAGTATTTT
TRBJ2-3,TRBV7-2,.,.,CASSFPRTGTDTQYF,TGTGCCAGCAGCTTCCCCCGGACAGGCACAGATACGCAGTATTTT
TRBJ2-7,TRBV5-1,.,TRBD2,CASSPGLAGPYEQYF,TGCGCCAGCAGCCCTGGACTAGCGGGTCCCTACGAGCAGTACTTC
TRBJ2-5,TRBV3-1/TRBV3-2,.,.,CASSQDSRPTRTVKETQYF,TGTGCCAGCAGCCAAGACTCAAGGCCGACTAGGACAGTAAAAGAGACCCAGTACTTC
TRBJ1-1,TRBV20-1,.,.,CSANGNTEAFF,TGCAGTGCTAACGGGAACACTGAAGCTTTCTTT
TRBJ2-7,TRBV5-1,.,.,CASSWGSRYEQYF,TGCGCCAGCAGCTGGGGATCCCGGTACGAGCAGTACTTC
TRBJ2-5,TRBV5-1,.,TRBD1,CASSPTGGIRETQYF,TGCGCCAGCAGCCCGACAGGGGGAATTCGGGAGACCCAGTACTTC
TRBJ1-5,TRBV6-5,once,TRBD1,CASKRQGFQPQHF,TGTGCCAGCAAACGACAGGGTTTTCAGCCCCAGCATTTT
TRBJ2-2,TRBV7-6,.,.,CASSLAGGSNTGELFF,TGTGCCAGCAGCCTGGCCGGGGGATCGAACACCGGGGAGCTGTTTTTT
TRBJ1-6,TRBV23-1,.,TRBD1,CASSEQGGGPPLHF,TGCGCCAGCAGTGAACAGGGGGGGGGTCCACCCCTCCACTTT
TRBJ1-5,TRBV5-1,few,.,CASSLDGNQPQHF,TGCGCCAGCAGCTTGGACGGCAATCAGCCCCAGCATTTT
TRBJ2-7,TRBV9,.,.,CASSPSAGRYEQYF,TGTGCCAGCAGCCCGTCGGCGGGACGCTACGAGCAGTACTTC
TRBJ2-3,TRBV4-2,.,.,CASSQDQAGRTRADTQYF,TGTGCCAGCAGCCAAGATCAGGCCGGACGAACAAGGGCAGATACGCAGTATTTT
TRBJ1-3,TRBV4-2,.,TRBD1,CASSQLDRGGNTIYF,TGTGCCAGCAGCCAATTAGACAGGGGTGGAAACACCATATATTTT
TRBJ2-6,TRBV5-4,.,.,CASSLGHGGANVLTF,TGTGCCAGCAGCTTGGGGCATGGTGGGGCCAACGTCCTGACTTTC
TRBJ1-2,TRBV5-4,.,TRBD1,CASSLRQGGNYGYTF,TGTGCCAGCAGCTTGCGACAGGGAGGGAACTATGGCTACACCTTC
TRBJ2-3,TRBV5-1,few,TRBD1,CASSLTGQGGTQYF,TGCGCCAGCAGCTTGACGGGACAGGGAGGGACGCAGTATTTT
TRBJ1-5,TRBV21-1,.,.,CASSKDYCQSYSNQPQHF,TGTGCCAGCAGCAAAGATTATTGCCAGAGCTATAGCAATCAGCCCCAGCATTTT
TRBJ2-5,TRBV19,.,TRBD2,CASSTLAGAVETQYF,TGTGCCAGTAGTACCCTAGCGGGAGCCGTGGAGACCCAGTACTTC
TRBJ1-4,TRBV7-2,.,TRBD1,CASSFGTGGQKLFF,TGTGCCAGCAGCTTCGGGACAGGGGGGCAAAAACTGTTTTTT
TRBJ2-3,TRBV5-4,.,TRBD2,CASSPTSGPSTDTQYF,TGTGCCAGCAGCCCGACTAGCGGCCCTAGCACAGATACGCAGTATTTT
TRBJ1-5,TRBV4-1,.,.,CASSRSGINYQPQHF,TGCGCCAGCAGCAGAAGCGGGATCAACTATCAGCCCCAGCATTTT
TRBJ2-5,TRBV18,.,.,CASSPIGQTETQYF,TGTGCCAGCTCACCAATCGGACAGACAGAGACCCAGTACTTC
TRBJ1-2,TRBV18,.,TRBD1,CASSPSTGGGYGYTF,TGTGCCAGCTCACCGTCTACAGGGGGCGGCTATGGCTACACCTTC
TRBJ1-2,TRBV9,.,.,CASSVETRGNYGYTF,TGTGCCAGCAGCGTAGAGACCCGGGGGAACTATGGCTACACCTTC
TRBJ1-1,TRBV7-2,.,TRBD1,CASSPQGLIMAFF,TGTGCCAGCAGCCCACAGGGGTTGATTATGGCTTTCTTT
TRBJ2-7,TRBV11-3,.,TRBD2,CASSQRGLGQSYEQYF,TGTGCCAGCAGCCAGCGGGGGCTGGGCCAATCCTACGAGCAGTACTTC
TRBJ1-5,TRBV7-2,.,.,CASSLGLRSNQPQHF,TGTGCCAGCAGCTTAGGGCTTAGAAGCAATCAGCCCCAGCATTTT
TRBJ2-7,TRBV25-1,.,.,CASSPLEGRGYEQYF,TGTGCCAGCAGTCCGTTGGAGGGCCGCGGCTACGAGCAGTACTTC
TRBJ1-5,TRBV18,.,.,CASSRSWLGNNQPQHF,TGTGCCAGCTCACGTTCTTGGTTGGGGAACAATCAGCCCCAGCATTTT